This T cell receptor (beta chain) derives from a study of blood T cell repertoires in COVID-19. For the study at large: The study drew acute and convalescent COVID-19 samples from the United States, Italy and Spain. The analysed material was cDNA or gDNA that came from T cells, B-cell-depleted T cells, or PBMCs.

Patients of the Seattle cohort, enrolled during active infection, were followed longitudinally. This clone was counted only a few times. As handled by the study authors: Nucleated cell number was recorded as an estimate derived from reference gene primer amplification. Profiled with immunoSEQ multiplex PCR; TCRdb holds only in-frame clones, not every one. Clone size and the V and J calls come from that table; the DNA yielded D and trimming. The sample includes 380,000 or so clones, 75% to 90% of them seen just once. The V and J ends lost 2 bases and 1 base respectively, with 13 bases between them. The CDR3 extends over 17 amino acids.

This TCR was recovered from a woman aged 60 to 75 with COVID-19, enrolled during active disease. The J gene is TRBJ1-6, the V gene TRBV5-3; perhaps TRBD1 as D (6 bases). TRBV5-3 belongs to the ORF category, with a function that is uncertain. Sequencing was carried out using peripheral blood. CDR3 sequence (DNA): TGTGCCAGAAGCTTACCACCCAGGGGATCCTATAATTCACCCCTCCACTTT. It is translated as CARSLPPRGSYNSPLHF.